The source of this T cell receptor beta chain is a study of regulatory T cells in long-lasting Graves disease. About this clonotype: Its antigen is as yet unknown.

The CDR3 sequence is 15 residues long. V was clipped by 0 bases and J by 4 bases, with 11 bases between them. Germline V gene data show CDR1 as SGDLS and CDR2 as YYNGEE. Study-wide points: Persistent disease exhibited a predilection for TRBV28, TRBJ1-2 and TRBJ2-5. Researchers examined only peripheral blood and not thyroid tissue.

In building TCR beta libraries, iRepertoire HTBI primers were used together with Arm-PCR of CDR3 regions. MiXCR, applied by TCRdb to the multiplex PCR reads, yields one record per CDR3 protein. The data hold 400,000 to 500,000 distinct CDR3 sequences, with less than 25% observed a single time. Time point meaning: persistent/refractory GD, antithyroid drugs over 5 years with positive TRAb. PBMCs were the source of the RNA used for TCR sequencing. Blood from the periphery, approximately 8.5 milliliters in all, was drawn into EDTA tubes. This sequence joins TRBV9 and TRBJ1-5, with D maybe TRBD1 (5 bases). Sequenced material: peripheral blood mononuclear cells (PBMCs), taken when the disease was refractory, from a patient treated with antithyroid drugs. The origin of this receptor is a female donor with Graves disease. CDR3 residues: CASSVEGFTNQPQHF. The CDR3 DNA follows: TGTGCCAGCAGCGTAGAGGGGTTTACAAATCAGCCCCAGCATTTT.